Following are 17 T cell receptor beta chains from one sample sequenced in a study of T cells in Graves' hyperthyroidism and ophthalmopathy. What was amplified from RNA transcripts were TCR beta CDR3 regions. A first-round RT-PCR of the TCR CDR3 used the HTBI primer set. TCRdb re-analysed the multiplex PCR reads in MiXCR, keeping a single row per CDR3 protein. The profile shows around 610,000 distinct CDR3 sequences, roughly 15% of them singletons. Sequencing input: blood. The receptor set was obtained from a woman aged 40 to 49 with Graves' ophthalmopathy.

This clonotype has only one observation. V gene TRBV29-1 combines with J gene TRBJ2-7; TRBD1 aligns across 9 bases. The J segment lost 5 bases and the V segment lost 6 bases, leaving 17 bases of the junction unmatched. The germline CDR1 and CDR2 sequences are SQVTM and ANQGSEA. The CDR3 contains 16 residues. CDR3 sequence: CSVLLWDRDRTNEQYF. In DNA form, the CDR3 reads TGCAGCGTCCTCCTCTGGGACAGGGACAGGACTAACGAGCAGTACTTC.

V and J are TRBV2 and TRBJ1-5, with a weak D call TRBD1 (6 bases). V lost 7 bases, J lost 5 bases, and 15 bases lay in between. CDR1 is SNHLY, CDR2 FYNNEI, per germline. This CDR3 has 14 amino acids. Written as DNA, the CDR3 is TGTGCCAGCACGGGGGGCGCGCTGGATCAGCCCCAGCATTTT. Translated: CASTGGALDQPQHF. Full variable domain (rest looked up from reference TRBV2 and TRBJ1-5): EPEVTQTPSHQVTQMGQEVILRCVPISNHLYFYWYRQILGQKVEFLVSFYNNEISEKSEIFDDQFSVERPDGSNFTLKIRSTKLEDSAMYFCASTGGALDQPQHFGDGTRLSIL.

This clonotype was seen repeatedly, ten times or more. The V gene is TRBV12-3 or TRBV12-4, the J gene TRBJ2-5, with TRBD2 matching 12 bases. V shed 2 bases and J 5 bases; nucleotides not matched to a gene: 0. The CDR3 spans 14 residues. The CDR3 coding sequence is TGTGCCAGCAGTTTAACTAGCGGGGGGGAGACCCAGTACTTC. Protein: CASSLTSGGETQYF.

In this sample, this clonotype turned up many times. The rearrangement joins TRBV28 to TRBJ1-2, with a tentative D call TRBD1 (6 bases). Germline V gives CDR1 MDHEN, CDR2 SYDVKM. The CDR3 spans 15 residues. Trimming removed 7 bases at V and 1 base at J, with 16 bases between. The CDR3 here is CASIQGRLFNYGYTF. CDR3 sequence (DNA): TGTGCCAGCATACAGGGCCGACTTTTTAACTATGGCTACACCTTC.

This chain connects TRBV28 to TRBJ2-7; weak D call: TRBD2 (6 bases). This CDR3 contains 13 residues. Between the trimmed V and J ends, which lost 7 bases and 2 bases, there was a span of 12 bases. The V gene's germline CDR1 is MDHEN and CDR2 SYDVKM. The CDR3 loop reads CASMPGLTYEQYF. CDR3 DNA: TGTGCCAGCATGCCAGGACTAACCTACGAGCAGTACTTC.

The chain recombines TRBV20-1 with TRBJ2-7, with D uncertain. CDR3 length: 15 residues. Germline V gene data show CDR1 as DFQATT and CDR2 as SNEGSKA (reference sequence). Trimming cost V 6 bases and J 0 bases, with 18 bases left between them. CDR3 sequence (DNA): TGCAGTGCAGCAAAGGGTTTCATTAGCTCCTACGAGCAGTACTTC. Its protein product is CSAAKGFISSYEQYF.

There are many counts of this clonotype. The chain recombines TRBV29-1 with TRBJ2-5; TRBD1 agrees at 8 bases. Looked up from germline, CDR1 is SQVTM and CDR2 is ANQGSEA. This CDR3 region has 13 residues. Germline trimming cut 7 bases from V and 5 bases from J; bases unmatched to any gene: 9. This chain's CDR3 is CSGETGAGETQYF. As DNA, the CDR3 is TGCAGCGGAGAGACAGGGGCAGGGGAGACCCAGTACTTC.

The chain links TRBV5-4 to TRBJ2-5; TRBD2 matches 10 bases. CDR1 is SGHNT and CDR2 is YYREEE in the germline V gene (reference sequence). The CDR3 consists of 17 residues. With 4 bases clipped from V and 2 bases from J, the junction kept 11 bases outside the gene matches. DNA for the CDR3: TGTGCCAGCAGCCCCCCCATAGCGGGAGGACGACAAGAGACCCAGTACTTC. This encodes CASSPPIAGGRQETQYF. Drawing the rest from reference TRBV5-4 and TRBJ2-5, the complete variable domain is ETGVTQSPTHLIKTRGQQVTLRCSSQSGHNTVSWYQQALGQGPQFIFQYYREEENGRGNFPPRFSGLQFPNYSSELNVNALELDDSALYLCASSPPIAGGRQETQYFGPGTRLLVL.

In the case of this clonotype: Germline is not matched at one junction end, which may reflect a read error. V gene TRBV20-1 combines with J gene TRBJ2-2; 11 nucleotides match TRBD2. Germline-derived CDR1 and CDR2 are DFQATT and SNEGSKA (reference sequence). This CDR3 is built from 15 residues. The DNA of the CDR3 is TGCAGTGCTCGAGAGGCTAGCGGGAGGTTTGGGGAGCTGTTTTTT. Translated: CSAREASGRFGELFF.

This clonotype was seen ten or more times. A much larger clone differs by one base, so this may be a read error. V usage is TRBV7-3 and J usage is TRBJ2-7; no clear D. This CDR3 comprises 11 residues. V lost 6 bases, J lost 3 bases, and 6 bases lay in between. Per the germline V gene, CDR1 is SGHTA and CDR2 is FQGTGA. CDR3 nucleotide sequence: TGTGCCAGCAGACCCCTCTACGAGCAGTACTTC. Its translation: CASRPLYEQYF.

In its sample, this clonotype was seen a few times. The chain employs TRBV20-1 and TRBJ1-1; 9 bases are a match to TRBD1. The CDR3 loop spans 13 amino acids. The germline V gene has CDR1 DFQATT and CDR2 SNEGSKA (reference sequence). V lost 6 bases to trimming and J lost 11 bases; unmatched junction nucleotides: 13. CDR3 loop: CSARTGEAVDAFF. CDR3 sequence (DNA): TGCAGTGCCCGGACAGGGGAGGCGGTTGATGCTTTCTTT.

A few counts support this clonotype. This chain links TRBV6-2 or TRBV6-3 with TRBJ2-7; D may be TRBD2 (6 bases). Germline loops: CDR1 MNHEY, CDR2 SVGEGT. The V gene lost 5 bases and the J gene lost 0 bases, with 17 bases spanning the gap. This CDR3 comprises 16 residues. Here the CDR3 reads CASSITSPRSSYEQYF. The DNA for the CDR3 is TGTGCCAGCAGTATCACTAGCCCCAGGAGCTCCTACGAGCAGTACTTC.

This clonotype was seen many times. V usage is TRBV12-3 or TRBV12-4 and J usage is TRBJ1-1; 9 positions agree with TRBD1. The V and J ends lost 6 bases and 1 base, in that order; junction bases with no gene match: 3. CDR3 length: 14 residues. The CDR3 is CASRRTGANTEAFF. Here the CDR3 DNA reads TGTGCCAGCAGACGGACAGGGGCGAACACTGAAGCTTTCTTT.

This clonotype was found many times. Because the CDR3 is missing its conserved closing phenylalanine or tryptophan, this is likely a read error. The chain joins TRBV12-3 or TRBV12-4 to TRBJ1-2; TRBD1 is a possible D gene (6 bases). V was cut by 5 bases and J by 8 bases, with 12 bases left in between. The CDR3 sequence is 12 residues long. The CDR3 bases are TGTGCCAGCAGTCCCGGGACAAGAGGCTACACCCTC. This sequence encodes CASSPGTRGYTL.

This clonotype has ten or more counts. V and J are TRBV28 and TRBJ2-4, with D tentatively TRBD2 (6 bases). Trimming left V 3 bases short and J 3 bases short, with 12 bases between. The CDR3 is 15 amino acids. From germline, CDR1 is MDHEN and CDR2 SYDVKM. The CDR3 DNA reads as TGTGCCAGCAGTTTGGGGGGAGCGGGCAAAAACATTCAGTACTTC. Protein: CASSLGGAGKNIQYF.

This sequence joins TRBV6-5 and TRBJ2-7, with TRBD2 matching over 9 bases. Germline V gives CDR1 MNHEY, CDR2 SVGAGI. V gave up 5 bases and J gave up 1 base; unmatched junction bases: 3. CDR3 length: 14 amino acids. The DNA of the CDR3 is TGTGCCAGCAGTGTACTAGCGGGTTCCTACGAGCAGTACTTC. As protein: CASSVLAGSYEQYF.

In this sample, this clonotype turned up many times. The V gene is TRBV7-2, the J gene TRBJ2-5; 12 bases line up with TRBD1. Germline CDR1 is SGHTA and CDR2 is FQGNSA. V lost 5 bases and J lost 2; bases outside the gene matches: 6. The CDR3 totals 16 residues. This CDR3 is CASSRDRGRGQETQYF. CDR3 DNA sequence: TGTGCCAGCAGCCGGGACAGGGGGCGCGGGCAAGAGACCCAGTACTTC.